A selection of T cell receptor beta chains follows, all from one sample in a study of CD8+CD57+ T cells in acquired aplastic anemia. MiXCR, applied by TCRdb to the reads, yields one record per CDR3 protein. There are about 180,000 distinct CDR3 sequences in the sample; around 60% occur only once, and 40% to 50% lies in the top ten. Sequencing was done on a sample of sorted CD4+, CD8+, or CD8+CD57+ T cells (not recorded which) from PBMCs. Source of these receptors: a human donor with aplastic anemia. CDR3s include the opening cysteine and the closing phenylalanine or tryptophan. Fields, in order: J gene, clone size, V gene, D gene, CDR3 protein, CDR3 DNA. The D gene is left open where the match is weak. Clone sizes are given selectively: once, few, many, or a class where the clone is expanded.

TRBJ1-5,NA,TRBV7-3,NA,CASSREGGNQPQHF,TGTGCCAGCAGTAGGGAGGGAGGCAATCAGCCCCAGCATTTT
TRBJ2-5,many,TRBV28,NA,CASSPTEYQETQYF,TGTGCCAGCAGCCCGACGGAGTACCAAGAGACCCAGTACTTC
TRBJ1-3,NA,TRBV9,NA,CASSTTISGNTIYF,TGTGCCAGCAGTACAACCATCTCTGGAAACACCATATATTTT
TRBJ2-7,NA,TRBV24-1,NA,CATSETAGARPYEQYF,TGTGCCACCAGTGAAACGGCAGGGGCTAGACCCTACGAGCAGTACTTC
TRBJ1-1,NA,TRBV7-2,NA,CASSSPHLNTEAFF,TGTGCCAGCAGCTCCCCCCACCTTAACACTGAAGCTTTCTTT
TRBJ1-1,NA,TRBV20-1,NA,CSARDSSTEAFF,TGCAGTGCTAGAGATTCAAGCACTGAAGCTTTCTTT
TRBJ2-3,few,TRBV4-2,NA,CASSQDGTGGTDTQYF,TGTGCCAGCAGCCAAGATGGTACCGGGGGCACAGATACGCAGTATTTT
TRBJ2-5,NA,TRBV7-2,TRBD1,CASSRDRQTQYF,TGTGCCAGCAGCCGGGACAGGCAGACCCAGTACTTC
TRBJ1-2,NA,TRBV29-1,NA,CSVVVSETGGYTF,TGCAGCGTTGTGGTCAGCGAGACGGGGGGCTACACCTTC
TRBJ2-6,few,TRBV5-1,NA,CASSYTGINVLTF,TGCGCCAGCAGTTACACCGGGATCAACGTCCTGACTTTC
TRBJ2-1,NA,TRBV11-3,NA,CASGVNNEQFF,TGTGCCTCGGGGGTAAACAATGAGCAGTTCTTC
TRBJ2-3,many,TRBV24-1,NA,CATSDRRASTDTQYF,TGTGCCACCAGTGATAGACGGGCAAGCACAGATACGCAGTATTTT
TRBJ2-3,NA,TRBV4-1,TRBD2,CVSSQMSSGGARTDTQYF,TGCGTCAGCAGCCAAATGTCTAGCGGGGGGGCCCGCACAGATACGCAGTATTTT
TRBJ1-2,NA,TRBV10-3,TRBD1,CAIKGGQGSNYGYTF,TGTGCCATCAAAGGGGGACAGGGATCTAACTATGGCTACACCTTC
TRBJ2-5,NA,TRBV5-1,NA,CASSLEGVQQETQYF,TGCGCCAGCAGCTTGGAAGGTGTCCAGCAAGAGACCCAGTACTTC
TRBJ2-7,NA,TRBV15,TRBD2,CATSRGRGTSGRLHEQNF,TGTGCCACCAGCAGAGGGAGAGGGACTAGCGGGAGGCTACACGAGCAGAACTTC
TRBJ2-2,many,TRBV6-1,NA,CASSSRENGELFF,TGTGCCAGCAGCTCGAGGGAGAACGGGGAGCTGTTTTTT
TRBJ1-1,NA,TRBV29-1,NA,CSVLDAGGNTEAFF,TGCAGCGTATTGGACGCGGGGGGGAACACTGAAGCTTTCTTT
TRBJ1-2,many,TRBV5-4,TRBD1,CASSLGQSGYGYTF,TGTGCCAGCAGCCTGGGACAGAGCGGCTATGGCTACACCTTC
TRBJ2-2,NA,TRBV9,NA,CASSPGPGELFF,TGTGCCAGCAGCCCTGGACCTGGGGAGCTGTTTTTT
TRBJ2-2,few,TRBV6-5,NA,CASSLDSFANTGELFF,TGTGCCAGCAGTTTGGACAGTTTCGCGAACACCGGGGAGCTGTTTTTT
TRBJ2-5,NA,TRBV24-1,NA,CATSDLRTGGGETQYF,TGTGCCACCAGTGATTTGCGGACAGGCGGGGGAGAGACCCAGTACTTC
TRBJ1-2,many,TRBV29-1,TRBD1,CSSGTGGHYGYTF,TGCAGCTCCGGGACAGGGGGGCACTATGGCTACACCTTC
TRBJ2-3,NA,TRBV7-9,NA,CASSLPLMRGRASDTQYF,TGTGCCAGCAGCTTACCCCTCATGCGCGGCCGGGCGTCAGATACGCAGTATTTT
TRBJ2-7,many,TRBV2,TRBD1,CASATGGTPYEQYF,TGTGCCAGCGCCACAGGGGGAACCCCCTACGAGCAGTACTTC
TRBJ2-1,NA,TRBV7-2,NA,CASSATGSPGAEQFF,TGTGCCAGCAGCGCCACAGGATCCCCAGGGGCTGAGCAGTTCTTC
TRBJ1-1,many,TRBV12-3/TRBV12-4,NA,CASSLDRENTEAFF,TGTGCCAGCAGTTTAGACAGAGAGAACACTGAAGCTTTCTTT
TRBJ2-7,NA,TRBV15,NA,CATSSRTTGREQYF,TGTGCCACCAGCTCTCGGACTACAGGGAGGGAGCAGTACTTC
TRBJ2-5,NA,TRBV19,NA,CASSIDPQTQYF,TGTGCCAGTAGTATAGATCCGCAGACCCAGTACTTC
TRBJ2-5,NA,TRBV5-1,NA,CASRTGEETQYF,TGCGCCAGCAGGACAGGCGAAGAGACCCAGTACTTC
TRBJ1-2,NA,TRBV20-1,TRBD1,CSARAGTGKGGYTF,TGCAGTGCTAGAGCCGGGACAGGGAAGGGCGGCTACACCTTC
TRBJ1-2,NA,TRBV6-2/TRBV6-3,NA,CASSYSKGGGDGYTF,TGTGCCAGCAGTTACTCGAAGGGCGGGGGAGATGGCTACACCTTC
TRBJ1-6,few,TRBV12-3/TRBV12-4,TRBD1,CASSFGTGGSSYNSPLHF,TGTGCCAGCAGTTTCGGGACAGGGGGAAGTTCCTATAATTCACCCCTCCACTTT
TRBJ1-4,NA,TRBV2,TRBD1,CASSDSRQGERLFF,TGTGCCAGCAGTGATTCCCGACAGGGGGAGAGACTGTTTTTT
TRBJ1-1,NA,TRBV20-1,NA,CSARVFGMNTEAFF,TGCAGTGCTAGAGTCTTTGGCATGAACACTGAAGCTTTCTTT
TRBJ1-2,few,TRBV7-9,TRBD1,CASSLAGQGLYGYTF,TGTGCCAGCAGCTTAGCCGGACAGGGTCTCTATGGCTACACCTTC
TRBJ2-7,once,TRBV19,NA,CASSRADTLYGQYF,TGTGCCAGTAGTAGGGCGGACACCCTTTACGGGCAGTACTTC
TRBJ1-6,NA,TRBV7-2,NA,CASSLREDQPLHF,TGTGCCAGCAGCTTACGGGAGGATCAGCCCCTCCACTTT
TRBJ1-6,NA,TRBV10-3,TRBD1,CAIRRQGKNSPLHF,TGTGCCATCAGAAGACAGGGAAAGAATTCACCCCTCCACTTT
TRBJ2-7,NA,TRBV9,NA,CASSQGAVRGLNEQYF,TGTGCCAGCAGCCAAGGGGCTGTGAGGGGTCTAAACGAGCAGTACTTC
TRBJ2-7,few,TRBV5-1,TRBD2,CASSLGPSGVYEQYF,TGCGCCAGCAGCTTGGGACCTAGCGGGGTCTACGAGCAGTACTTC